This TCR beta chain is from a study of beta chain features in type 1 diabetes. Study-wide findings and caveats: Across all four CD4+ subsets, people with type 1 diabetes showed modestly shorter TCRB CDR3s. Within patients, naive, central memory and Treg TCRB repertoires seemed more similar than within healthy donors.

Germline V gives CDR1 ENHRY, CDR2 SYGVKD. V was pared by 11 bases and J by 7 bases, with 10 bases of the junction left unmatched. The CDR3 covers 13 residues. Expressed TCRB transcripts were sequenced because the entire RNA isolate underwent reverse transcription. Libraries were prepared by immunoSEQ multiplex PCR; TCRdb keeps only in-frame clonotypes and omits some of them. Here the sample spans 230,000 or so clones, 16% being singletons. On this clone itself: As yet, its antigen is unknown.

Sequencing was carried out using naive CD4+ T cells from blood. The chain carries TRBV10-3 and TRBJ1-4; 7 nucleotides match TRBD1. This sequence was found in a man aged 25-45 years with type 1 diabetes. The CDR3 sequence: CAAKQGSGEKLFF. The CDR3 coding sequence is TGTGCCGCTAAACAGGGGAGCGGTGAAAAACTGTTTTTT.